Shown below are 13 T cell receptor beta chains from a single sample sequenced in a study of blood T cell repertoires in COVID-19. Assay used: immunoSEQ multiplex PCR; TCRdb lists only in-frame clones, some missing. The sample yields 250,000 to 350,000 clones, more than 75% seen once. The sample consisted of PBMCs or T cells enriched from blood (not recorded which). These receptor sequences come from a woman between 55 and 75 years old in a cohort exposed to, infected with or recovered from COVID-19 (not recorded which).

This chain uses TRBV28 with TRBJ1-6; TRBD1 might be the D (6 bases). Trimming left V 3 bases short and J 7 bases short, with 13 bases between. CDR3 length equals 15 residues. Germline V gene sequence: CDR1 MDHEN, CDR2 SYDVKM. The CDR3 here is CASSFPDRPNSPLHF. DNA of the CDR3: TGTGCCAGCAGTTTTCCCGACAGGCCGAATTCACCCCTCCACTTT.

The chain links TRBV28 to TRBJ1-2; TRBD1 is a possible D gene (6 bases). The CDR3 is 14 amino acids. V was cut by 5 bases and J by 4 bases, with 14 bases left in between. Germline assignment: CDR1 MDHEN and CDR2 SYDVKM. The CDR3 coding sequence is TGTGCCAGCAGTCCCCCGGACAGACCCTATGGCTACACCTTC. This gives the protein CASSPPDRPYGYTF.

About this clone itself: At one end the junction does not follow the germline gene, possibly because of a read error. The CDR3 DNA is TGTGCCAGCAGTTTTCGGGGGAACCCTGAAGCTTTCTTT. Translated: CASSFRGNPEAFF. V gene TRBV12-3 or TRBV12-4 combines with J gene TRBJ1-1, with D perhaps TRBD1 (5 bases). The CDR3 contains 13 residues.

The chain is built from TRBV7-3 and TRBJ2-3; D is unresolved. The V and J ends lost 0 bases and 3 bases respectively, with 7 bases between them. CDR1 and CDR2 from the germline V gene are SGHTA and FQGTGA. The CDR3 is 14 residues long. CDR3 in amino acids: CASSLTSPTDTQYF. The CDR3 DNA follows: TGTGCCAGCAGCTTAACGTCTCCTACAGATACGCAGTATTTT.

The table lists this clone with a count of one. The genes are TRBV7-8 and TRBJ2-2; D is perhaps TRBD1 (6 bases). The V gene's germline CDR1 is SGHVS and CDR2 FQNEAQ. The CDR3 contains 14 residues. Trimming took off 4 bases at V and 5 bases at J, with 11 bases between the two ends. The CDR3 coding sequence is TGTGCCAGCAGCTCGAAGGGGGTTACCGGGGAGCTGTTTTTT. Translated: CASSSKGVTGELFF.

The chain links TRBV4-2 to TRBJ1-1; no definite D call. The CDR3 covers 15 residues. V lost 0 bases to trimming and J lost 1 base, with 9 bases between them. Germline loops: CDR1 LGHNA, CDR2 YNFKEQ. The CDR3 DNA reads TGTGCCAGCAGCCAAGATGCAGCGGGGAACACTGAAGCTTTCTTT. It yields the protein CASSQDAAGNTEAFF.

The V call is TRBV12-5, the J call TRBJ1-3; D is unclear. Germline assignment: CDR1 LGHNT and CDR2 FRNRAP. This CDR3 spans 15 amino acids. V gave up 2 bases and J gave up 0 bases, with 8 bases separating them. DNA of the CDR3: TGTGCTAGTGGTTTGTTTCCCCGCTCTGGAAACACCATATATTTT. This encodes CASGLFPRSGNTIYF. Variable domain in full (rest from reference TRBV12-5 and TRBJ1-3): DARVTQTPRHKVTEMGQEVTMRCQPILGHNTVFWYRQTMMQGLELLAYFRNRAPLDDSGMPKDRFSAEMPDATLATLKIQPSEPRDSAVYFCASGLFPRSGNTIYFGEGSWLTVV.

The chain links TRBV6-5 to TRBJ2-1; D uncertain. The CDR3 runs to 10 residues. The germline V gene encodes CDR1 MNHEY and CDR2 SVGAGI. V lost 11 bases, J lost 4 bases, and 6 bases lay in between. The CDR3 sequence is CAGGYNEQFF. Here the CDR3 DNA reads TGTGCCGGCGGATACAATGAGCAGTTCTTC.

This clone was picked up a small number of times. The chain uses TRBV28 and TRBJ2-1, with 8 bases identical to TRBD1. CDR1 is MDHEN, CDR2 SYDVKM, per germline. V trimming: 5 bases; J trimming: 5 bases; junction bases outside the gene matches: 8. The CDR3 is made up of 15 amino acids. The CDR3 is CASSARQGRHNEQFF. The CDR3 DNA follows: TGTGCCAGCAGTGCTAGACAGGGGAGGCACAATGAGCAGTTCTTC. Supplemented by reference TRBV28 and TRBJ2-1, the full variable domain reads DVKVTQSSRYLVKRTGEKVFLECVQDMDHENMFWYRQDPGLGLRLIYFSYDVKMKEKGDIPEGYSVSREKKERFSLILESASTNQTSMYLCASSARQGRHNEQFFGPGTRLTVL.

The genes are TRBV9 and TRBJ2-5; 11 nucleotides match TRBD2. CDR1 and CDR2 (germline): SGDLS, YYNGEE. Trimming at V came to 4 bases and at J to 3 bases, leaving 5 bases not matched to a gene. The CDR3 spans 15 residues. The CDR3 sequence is CASSQGTSGKETQYF. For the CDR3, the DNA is TGTGCCAGCAGCCAAGGGACTAGCGGAAAAGAGACCCAGTACTTC.

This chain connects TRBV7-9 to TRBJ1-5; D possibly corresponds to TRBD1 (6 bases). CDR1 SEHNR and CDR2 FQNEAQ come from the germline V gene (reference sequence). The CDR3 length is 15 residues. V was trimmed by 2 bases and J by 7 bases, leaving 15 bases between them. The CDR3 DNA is TGTGCCAGCAGCTTAAGCAGCGGGGGGCGGCAGCCCCAGCATTTT. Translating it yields CASSLSSGGRQPQHF.

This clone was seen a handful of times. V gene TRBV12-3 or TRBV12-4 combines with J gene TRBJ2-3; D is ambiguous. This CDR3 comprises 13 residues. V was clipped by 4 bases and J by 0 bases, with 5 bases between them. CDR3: CASSWASTDTQYF. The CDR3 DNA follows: TGTGCCAGCAGTTGGGCTAGCACAGATACGCAGTATTTT.

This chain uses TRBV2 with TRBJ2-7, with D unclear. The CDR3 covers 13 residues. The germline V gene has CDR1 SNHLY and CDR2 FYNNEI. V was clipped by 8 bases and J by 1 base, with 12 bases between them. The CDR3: CASRGRHSYEQYF. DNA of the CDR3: TGTGCCAGCCGTGGGCGGCATTCCTACGAGCAGTACTTC.